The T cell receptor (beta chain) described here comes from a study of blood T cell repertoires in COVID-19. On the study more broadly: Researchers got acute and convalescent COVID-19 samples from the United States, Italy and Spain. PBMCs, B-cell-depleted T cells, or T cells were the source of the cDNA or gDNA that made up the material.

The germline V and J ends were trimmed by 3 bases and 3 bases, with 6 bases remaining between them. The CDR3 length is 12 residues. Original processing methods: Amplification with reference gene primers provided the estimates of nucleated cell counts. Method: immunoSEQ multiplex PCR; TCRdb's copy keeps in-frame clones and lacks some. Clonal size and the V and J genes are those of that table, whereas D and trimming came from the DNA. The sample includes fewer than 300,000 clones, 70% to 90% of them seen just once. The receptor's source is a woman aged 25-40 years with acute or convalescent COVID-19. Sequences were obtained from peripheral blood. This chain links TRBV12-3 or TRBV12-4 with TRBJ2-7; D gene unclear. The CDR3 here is CASSFRLYEQYF. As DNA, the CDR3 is TGTGCCAGCAGTTTTCGTCTCTACGAGCAGTACTTC.